One TCR beta chain is described in this entry. Trimming stripped 1 base from V and 5 bases from J, with 20 bases between. The CDR3 contains 17 residues. Germline CDR1 reads ENHRY; CDR2 reads SYGVKD. The PCR employed 60 Vbeta primers together with 13 Jbeta primers. Generated by immunoSEQ multiplex PCR, the TCRdb table keeps only in-frame clones and is missing some. The table includes under 200,000 clones, around three quarters detected once. This record comes from a study of cytomegalovirus exposure and HLA in healthy donors. Source material: PBMCs. The chain recombines TRBV10-3 with TRBJ2-5; D may be TRBD2 (7 bases). The sequence was obtained from a woman aged 25 to 45 in good health and CMV-seronegative. The DNA of the CDR3 is TGTGCCATCAGTGAGTTTGGGGGAGGGGGGACGGCGGAGACCCAGTACTTC. It specifies CAISEFGGGGTAETQYF.